Listed below are T cell receptor beta chains from one sample, sequenced in a study of T cell repertoires in cytomegalovirus infection. MiXCR, applied by TCRdb to the reads, yields one record per CDR3 protein. The data hold 150,000 to 190,000 distinct CDR3 sequences, with 23% observed a single time. The specimen was PBMCs. The origin of the receptors is a human donor in good health (CMV status not recorded). Some clones in this sample may be carry-over from other donors' samples. Each CDR3 is given with its conserved first and last residue. A D gene is named only where the DNA matches it firmly. Clone size, where shown, is once, few, many, or a class for clones that have expanded.

cdr3_length: 15; clone_size: few; d_call: .; v_call: TRBV14; j_call: TRBJ2-7; cdr3_aa: CASIGGSFRVHEQYF; cdr3_nt: TGTGCCAGCATAGGAGGCTCGTTCAGGGTGCATGAGCAGTACTTC
cdr3_length: 14; clone_size: few; d_call: .; v_call: TRBV10-3; j_call: TRBJ1-1; cdr3_aa: CAISDPGLDTEAFF; cdr3_nt: TGTGCCATCAGTGACCCAGGGTTGGACACTGAAGCTTTCTTT
cdr3_length: 12; clone_size: few; d_call: .; v_call: TRBV28; j_call: TRBJ2-1; cdr3_aa: CASSLLPKGQFF; cdr3_nt: TGTGCCAGCAGTTTATTACCGAAGGGGCAGTTCTTC
cdr3_length: 16; clone_size: .; d_call: .; v_call: TRBV15; j_call: TRBJ2-5; cdr3_aa: CATSRSDGGADETQYF; cdr3_nt: TGTGCCACCAGCAGATCGGACGGTGGGGCGGACGAGACCCAGTACTTC
cdr3_length: 17; clone_size: few; d_call: TRBD2; v_call: TRBV24-1; j_call: TRBJ2-1; cdr3_aa: CATSDPSGGAFYNEQFF; cdr3_nt: TGTGCCACCAGTGACCCTAGCGGGGGGGCCTTTTACAATGAGCAGTTCTTC
cdr3_length: 15; clone_size: few; d_call: TRBD2; v_call: TRBV6-5; j_call: TRBJ2-1; cdr3_aa: CASSSGGRPANEQFF; cdr3_nt: TGTGCCAGCAGTTCGGGCGGGAGGCCCGCCAATGAGCAGTTCTTC
cdr3_length: 15; clone_size: .; d_call: .; v_call: TRBV7-2; j_call: TRBJ2-7; cdr3_aa: CASSFTGTVAYEQYF; cdr3_nt: TGTGCCAGCAGCTTTACCGGGACGGTGGCCTACGAGCAGTACTTC
cdr3_length: 14; clone_size: many; d_call: .; v_call: TRBV7-8; j_call: TRBJ1-1; cdr3_aa: CASSLTEINTEAFF; cdr3_nt: TGTGCCAGCAGCCTAACAGAGATTAACACTGAAGCTTTCTTT
cdr3_length: 14; clone_size: .; d_call: TRBD2; v_call: TRBV10-3; j_call: TRBJ2-3; cdr3_aa: CAITRAGGADTQYF; cdr3_nt: TGTGCCATCACCCGAGCGGGAGGGGCAGATACGCAGTATTTT
cdr3_length: 15; clone_size: many; d_call: .; v_call: TRBV6-2/TRBV6-3; j_call: TRBJ2-1; cdr3_aa: CASSYSRAFYNEQFF; cdr3_nt: TGTGCCAGCAGTTACTCGCGAGCTTTCTACAATGAGCAGTTCTTC
cdr3_length: 14; clone_size: few; d_call: .; v_call: TRBV20-1; j_call: TRBJ1-5; cdr3_aa: CSAKAGTVNQPQHF; cdr3_nt: TGCAGTGCTAAGGCCGGGACGGTCAATCAGCCCCAGCATTTT
cdr3_length: 17; clone_size: .; d_call: TRBD2; v_call: TRBV28; j_call: TRBJ2-7; cdr3_aa: CASSPLAGDLYSYEQYF; cdr3_nt: TGTGCCAGCAGTCCACTAGCGGGGGACCTCTACTCCTACGAGCAGTACTTC
cdr3_length: 12; clone_size: many; d_call: .; v_call: TRBV5-4; j_call: TRBJ1-1; cdr3_aa: CASSLGAGEAFF; cdr3_nt: TGTGCCAGCAGCTTGGGGGCCGGGGAAGCTTTCTTT
cdr3_length: 15; clone_size: many; d_call: .; v_call: TRBV7-9; j_call: TRBJ2-7; cdr3_aa: CASSLDMLPTYEQYF; cdr3_nt: TGTGCCAGCAGCTTGGACATGCTACCTACCTACGAGCAGTACTTC
cdr3_length: 11; clone_size: .; d_call: .; v_call: TRBV7-4; j_call: TRBJ1-1; cdr3_aa: CASSGGGMTFF; cdr3_nt: TGTGCCAGCAGCGGGGGGGGTATGACTTTCTTT
cdr3_length: 15; clone_size: many; d_call: .; v_call: TRBV7-3; j_call: TRBJ2-1; cdr3_aa: CASSPLESSYNEQFF; cdr3_nt: TGTGCCAGCAGCCCTTTAGAGAGCTCCTACAATGAGCAGTTCTTC
cdr3_length: 14; clone_size: .; d_call: .; v_call: TRBV19; j_call: TRBJ1-3; cdr3_aa: CASTSTGSGNTIYF; cdr3_nt: TGTGCCAGTACCTCTACAGGGAGTGGAAACACCATATATTTT
cdr3_length: 15; clone_size: few; d_call: .; v_call: TRBV10-3; j_call: TRBJ2-1; cdr3_aa: CAISRGVTLDNEQFF; cdr3_nt: TGTGCCATCAGCCGGGGAGTAACGTTGGACAATGAGCAGTTCTTC
cdr3_length: 14; clone_size: .; d_call: TRBD1; v_call: TRBV28; j_call: TRBJ1-1; cdr3_aa: CASRVTGGGTEAFF; cdr3_nt: TGTGCCAGCAGGGTGACAGGGGGGGGGACTGAAGCTTTCTTT
cdr3_length: 16; clone_size: many; d_call: TRBD2; v_call: TRBV7-2; j_call: TRBJ2-4; cdr3_aa: CASSLIGAGAKNIQYF; cdr3_nt: TGTGCCAGCAGCTTAATCGGAGCGGGGGCCAAAAACATTCAGTACTTC
cdr3_length: 16; clone_size: few; d_call: TRBD1; v_call: TRBV5-4; j_call: TRBJ2-7; cdr3_aa: CASSFRPGQGSYEQYF; cdr3_nt: TGTGCCAGCAGCTTTCGACCGGGACAGGGTTCCTACGAGCAGTACTTC
cdr3_length: 14; clone_size: few; d_call: .; v_call: TRBV18; j_call: TRBJ2-1; cdr3_aa: CASSPPSKTNEQFF; cdr3_nt: TGTGCCAGCTCACCACCGTCTAAAACCAATGAGCAGTTCTTC
cdr3_length: 13; clone_size: .; d_call: .; v_call: TRBV5-1; j_call: TRBJ2-7; cdr3_aa: CASSPTETYEQYF; cdr3_nt: TGCGCCAGCAGCCCAACAGAGACCTACGAGCAGTACTTC
cdr3_length: 16; clone_size: .; d_call: TRBD1; v_call: TRBV28; j_call: TRBJ1-4; cdr3_aa: CASSLGLTGGNEKLFF; cdr3_nt: TGTGCCAGCAGTTTGGGGCTGACAGGGGGTAATGAAAAACTGTTTTTT
cdr3_length: 17; clone_size: .; d_call: TRBD1; v_call: TRBV20-1; j_call: TRBJ2-3; cdr3_aa: CSAIWKLDRGRGDTQYF; cdr3_nt: TGCAGTGCTATCTGGAAACTCGACAGGGGGCGCGGAGATACGCAGTATTTT
cdr3_length: 14; clone_size: .; d_call: .; v_call: TRBV7-2; j_call: TRBJ2-1; cdr3_aa: CASSPHSGKNEQFF; cdr3_nt: TGTGCCAGCAGCCCACACTCCGGTAAAAATGAGCAGTTCTTC
cdr3_length: 12; clone_size: many; d_call: TRBD2; v_call: TRBV7-6; j_call: TRBJ2-5; cdr3_aa: CASSSGRETQYF; cdr3_nt: TGTGCCAGCAGCTCCGGGAGGGAGACCCAGTACTTC
cdr3_length: 18; clone_size: many; d_call: .; v_call: TRBV7-2; j_call: TRBJ2-6; cdr3_aa: CASSLMGAPSSGANVLTF; cdr3_nt: TGTGCCAGCAGCTTAATGGGGGCGCCAAGCTCTGGGGCCAACGTCCTGACTTTC
cdr3_length: 13; clone_size: .; d_call: .; v_call: TRBV14; j_call: TRBJ2-3; cdr3_aa: CASSQDPRTAQYF; cdr3_nt: TGTGCCAGCAGCCAAGACCCTAGGACGGCGCAGTATTTT
cdr3_length: 13; clone_size: few; d_call: .; v_call: TRBV5-1; j_call: TRBJ1-1; cdr3_aa: CASSLVPGGLAFF; cdr3_nt: TGCGCCAGCAGCTTGGTTCCCGGTGGTCTAGCTTTCTTT
cdr3_length: 15; clone_size: few; d_call: .; v_call: TRBV25-1; j_call: TRBJ2-7; cdr3_aa: CASSGWGAGSYEQYF; cdr3_nt: TGTGCCAGCAGTGGTTGGGGGGCCGGGTCCTACGAGCAGTACTTC
cdr3_length: 13; clone_size: .; d_call: .; v_call: TRBV7-6; j_call: TRBJ1-4; cdr3_aa: CASSVGQNEKLFF; cdr3_nt: TGTGCCAGCAGCGTAGGGCAGAATGAAAAACTGTTTTTT
cdr3_length: 16; clone_size: .; d_call: .; v_call: TRBV18; j_call: TRBJ2-2; cdr3_aa: CASSIQGRSRTGELFF; cdr3_nt: TGTGCCAGCTCCATACAGGGTCGGAGCAGAACCGGGGAGCTGTTTTTT
cdr3_length: 13; clone_size: .; d_call: .; v_call: TRBV14; j_call: TRBJ2-4; cdr3_aa: CASSRAPGGIQYF; cdr3_nt: TGTGCCAGCAGCCGAGCCCCGGGCGGTATTCAGTACTTC
cdr3_length: 15; clone_size: .; d_call: .; v_call: TRBV6-2/TRBV6-3; j_call: TRBJ2-6; cdr3_aa: CASSGQTSGANVLTF; cdr3_nt: TGTGCCAGCAGCGGACAGACCTCTGGGGCCAACGTCCTGACTTTC
cdr3_length: 13; clone_size: .; d_call: .; v_call: TRBV7-3; j_call: TRBJ1-1; cdr3_aa: CASSVQMNTEAFF; cdr3_nt: TGTGCCAGCAGCGTACAGATGAACACTGAAGCTTTCTTT
cdr3_length: 13; clone_size: many; d_call: .; v_call: TRBV12-3/TRBV12-4; j_call: TRBJ2-7; cdr3_aa: CASRPGSSYEQYF; cdr3_nt: TGTGCCAGCAGGCCCGGGAGCTCCTACGAGCAGTACTTC
cdr3_length: 15; clone_size: .; d_call: .; v_call: TRBV6-6; j_call: TRBJ1-6; cdr3_aa: CASWGTSSYNSPLHF; cdr3_nt: TGTGCCAGCTGGGGGACCAGCTCCTATAATTCACCCCTCCACTTT
cdr3_length: 14; clone_size: many; d_call: TRBD1; v_call: TRBV6-5; j_call: TRBJ1-2; cdr3_aa: CASSDRGQLGGYTF; cdr3_nt: TGTGCCAGCAGTGACCGGGGACAGCTAGGCGGCTACACCTTC
cdr3_length: 14; clone_size: .; d_call: .; v_call: TRBV7-6; j_call: TRBJ2-5; cdr3_aa: CASSLATVQETQYF; cdr3_nt: TGTGCCAGCAGCTTAGCCACGGTACAGGAGACCCAGTACTTC
cdr3_length: 15; clone_size: many; d_call: .; v_call: TRBV29-1; j_call: TRBJ1-1; cdr3_aa: CSVEMYRIAGTEAFF; cdr3_nt: TGCAGCGTTGAGATGTACAGGATCGCGGGAACTGAAGCTTTCTTT
cdr3_length: 16; clone_size: .; d_call: .; v_call: TRBV6-5; j_call: TRBJ1-3; cdr3_aa: CASSYSHRVSGNTIYF; cdr3_nt: TGTGCCAGCAGTTACTCGCACAGGGTCTCTGGAAACACCATATATTTT
cdr3_length: 13; clone_size: once; d_call: TRBD2; v_call: TRBV10-3; j_call: TRBJ2-3; cdr3_aa: CAIKRESTDTQYF; cdr3_nt: TGTGCCATCAAGCGGGAAAGCACAGATACGCAGTATTTT
cdr3_length: 15; clone_size: .; d_call: .; v_call: TRBV5-5; j_call: TRBJ2-7; cdr3_aa: CASIKHQGGGYEQYF; cdr3_nt: TGTGCCAGCATAAAGCACCAGGGAGGGGGCTACGAGCAGTACTTC
cdr3_length: 15; clone_size: .; d_call: .; v_call: TRBV3-1; j_call: TRBJ1-1; cdr3_aa: CASRPPGPRRAEAFF; cdr3_nt: TGTGCCAGCAGACCTCCTGGACCTAGGAGGGCTGAAGCTTTCTTT
cdr3_length: 14; clone_size: .; d_call: .; v_call: TRBV20-1; j_call: TRBJ2-2; cdr3_aa: CSARSGEVTGELFF; cdr3_nt: TGCAGTGCTAGGTCGGGGGAGGTTACCGGGGAGCTGTTTTTT
cdr3_length: 16; clone_size: .; d_call: TRBD1; v_call: TRBV12-5; j_call: TRBJ2-3; cdr3_aa: CASGPRTGSSTDTQYF; cdr3_nt: TGTGCTAGTGGTCCGCGGACAGGCTCTAGCACAGATACGCAGTATTTT
cdr3_length: 12; clone_size: .; d_call: TRBD1; v_call: TRBV20-1; j_call: TRBJ1-5; cdr3_aa: CSALTGDQPQHF; cdr3_nt: TGCAGTGCTCTGACAGGGGATCAGCCCCAGCATTTT
cdr3_length: 15; clone_size: .; d_call: TRBD2; v_call: TRBV7-8; j_call: TRBJ2-7; cdr3_aa: CASSLVGTSGNEQYF; cdr3_nt: TGTGCCAGCAGCTTAGTGGGGACTAGTGGCAACGAGCAGTACTTC
cdr3_length: 16; clone_size: many; d_call: TRBD1; v_call: TRBV7-2; j_call: TRBJ2-7; cdr3_aa: CASSLRPDRASYEQYF; cdr3_nt: TGTGCCAGCAGCTTAAGGCCGGACAGGGCCTCCTACGAGCAGTACTTC
cdr3_length: 16; clone_size: many; d_call: TRBD2; v_call: TRBV7-2; j_call: TRBJ2-3; cdr3_aa: CASSLALRGGTDTQYF; cdr3_nt: TGTGCCAGCAGCTTAGCGCTACGGGGGGGCACAGATACGCAGTATTTT
cdr3_length: 9; clone_size: .; d_call: .; v_call: TRBV29-1; j_call: TRBJ2-5; cdr3_aa: CSVGETQYF; cdr3_nt: TGCAGCGTTGGAGAGACCCAGTACTTC
cdr3_length: 17; clone_size: few; d_call: TRBD1; v_call: TRBV7-8; j_call: TRBJ2-6; cdr3_aa: CASSLRDRGTGANVLTF; cdr3_nt: TGTGCCAGCAGCTTAAGGGACAGGGGAACTGGGGCCAACGTCCTGACTTTC
cdr3_length: 15; clone_size: .; d_call: TRBD2; v_call: TRBV28; j_call: TRBJ2-7; cdr3_aa: CASLLGSGRLDEQYF; cdr3_nt: TGTGCCAGCTTACTAGGCAGCGGGAGGCTCGACGAGCAGTACTTC